These 15 T cell receptor beta chains share one sample of origin, sequenced in a study of blood T cells in healthy people across ages. The second PCR ran roughly 6 to 12 cycles with a sample-barcoded 5' primer and J-beta primers. TCRdb recomputed calls from the 5' RACE reads with MiXCR, one row per CDR3 protein. The sample has 720,000 or so distinct CDR3 sequences, less than 45% seen once. Sequencing was carried out using blood. These receptors were obtained from a man at least 80 years old in good health.

The table lists this clonotype with many counts. The chain carries TRBV10-3 and TRBJ2-1, with 7 nucleotides matching TRBD1. V gave up 8 bases and J gave up 5 bases; unmatched junction bases: 6. Germline V gene sequence: CDR1 ENHRY, CDR2 SYGVKD. The CDR3 is made up of 13 amino acids. The DNA of the CDR3 is TGTGCCATCGAGGGGGCGCTGAACAATGAGCAGTTCTTC. Its translation is CAIEGALNNEQFF.

This clonotype turned up a few times. The chain has TRBV6-1 and TRBJ2-3; D perhaps matches TRBD1 (7 bases). CDR3 length: 17 residues. Looked up from germline, CDR1 is MNHNS and CDR2 is SASEGT. V was shortened by 7 bases and J by 4 bases, with 24 bases between the two germline ends. The CDR3, as DNA: TGTGCCAGCACCACACCGGGGGTACAGGGGCGCCCAGATACGCAGTATTTT. Translating gives CASTTPGVQGRPDTQYF.

This clonotype was detected only a few times. The chain combines TRBV19 with TRBJ2-1, with no clear D. The germline gives CDR1 LNHDA, CDR2 SQIVND (reference sequence). The CDR3 length is 14 residues. Trimming left V 7 bases short and J 0 bases short, with 10 bases between. The DNA of the CDR3 is TGTGCCAGTACAGGTTCCCCCTCCTACAATGAGCAGTTCTTC. As protein: CASTGSPSYNEQFF.

This clonotype has only a few counts. V usage is TRBV20-1 and J usage is TRBJ2-1; maybe TRBD2 (6 bases). This CDR3 region has 15 residues. V shed 2 bases and J shed 5 bases, with 16 bases lying between them. Germline V gene data show CDR1 as DFQATT and CDR2 as SNEGSKA (reference sequence). For the CDR3, the DNA is TGCAGTGCTAGACGGCATCGTAGCGGAGACAATGAGCAGTTCTTC. As protein: CSARRHRSGDNEQFF.

The rearrangement joins TRBV6-1 to TRBJ1-1; a possible D gene is TRBD1 (6 bases). Trimming shortened V by 9 bases and J by 6 bases, and 14 bases separated the two germline ends. Germline V gene lookup returns CDR1 MNHNS and CDR2 SASEGT. This CDR3 is built from 12 residues. The DNA for the CDR3 is TGTGCCAGTAACAGGGTTTTGGCTGAAGCTTTCTTT. Amino acids: CASNRVLAEAFF.

The chain recombines TRBV7-9 with TRBJ1-2, with a weak D call TRBD1 (6 bases). CDR1 and CDR2 from the germline V gene are SEHNR and FQNEAQ (reference sequence). There are 13 residues in the CDR3. The V gene lost 6 bases and the J gene lost 2 bases, with 10 bases spanning the gap. The CDR3 DNA reads TGTGCCAGCAGGTCCGGACAGAACTATGGCTACACCTTC. Protein: CASRSGQNYGYTF. Using reference TRBV7-9 and TRBJ1-2 for the parts outside the CDR3, the full variable domain is DTGVSQNPRHKITKRGQNVTFRCDPISEHNRLYWYRQTLGQGPEFLTYFQNEAQLEKSRLLSDRFSAERPKGSFSTLEIQRTEQGDSAMYLCASRSGQNYGYTFGSGTRLTVV.

V gene TRBV27 combines with J gene TRBJ1-2; D unresolved. V dropped 4 bases and J dropped 3 bases, with 15 bases sitting between them. The CDR3 sequence is 15 residues long. Germline CDR1 and CDR2: MNHEY and SMNVEV (reference sequence). This chain's CDR3 is CASSSRTGFDYGYTF. The CDR3 nucleotides are TGTGCCAGCAGTTCCCGGACGGGTTTTGACTATGGCTACACCTTC.

V gene TRBV7-2 combines with J gene TRBJ2-1; 10 nucleotides match TRBD2. Trimming removed 5 bases from V and 7 bases from J; junction bases left unmatched: 11. This CDR3 comprises 16 residues. Germline V gene data show CDR1 as SGHTA and CDR2 as FQGNSA. CDR3 loop: CASSQNPSGGRNEQFF. In nucleotides, the CDR3 is TGTGCCAGCAGCCAAAATCCTAGCGGGGGCAGGAATGAGCAGTTCTTC.

The chain has TRBV9 and TRBJ2-1, with a tentative D call TRBD1 (6 bases). Germline V gene sequence: CDR1 SGDLS, CDR2 YYNGEE. The CDR3 totals 15 residues. Trimming removed 3 bases at V and 3 bases at J, with 13 bases between. CDR3 amino acids: CASSEGGSGYNEQFF. The CDR3 DNA is TGTGCCAGCAGCGAAGGGGGAAGTGGCTACAATGAGCAGTTCTTC.

The chain's CDR3 is CASSSRRGAGTVLYEQYF. In nucleotides, the CDR3 is TGTGCCAGCAGTTCACGCAGGGGGGCGGGGACGGTACTTTACGAGCAGTACTTC. The chain uses TRBV27 and TRBJ2-7, with D perhaps TRBD1 (7 bases). V dropped 4 bases and J dropped 4 bases, with 26 bases sitting between them. The CDR3 has 18 amino acids. Germline CDR1 and CDR2: MNHEY and SMNVEV (reference sequence).

Here the CDR3 reads CSASGTFYEQYF. The CDR3 DNA follows: TGCAGTGCTAGCGGGACCTTCTACGAGCAGTACTTC. The rearrangement joins TRBV20-1 to TRBJ2-7; D tentatively fits TRBD1 or TRBD2 (5 bases each). Germline loops: CDR1 DFQATT, CDR2 SNEGSKA (reference sequence). The CDR3 is 12 amino acids. With 3 bases removed from V and 3 bases from J, the gap between germline ends came to 9 bases.

This clonotype was seen only a few times. The CDR3 coding sequence is TGTGCCAGCAGCCAAGATCGGGGCGCAGATACGCAGTATTTT. Encoded protein: CASSQDRGADTQYF. This chain joins TRBV4-2 and TRBJ2-3; possibly TRBD1 or TRBD2 for D (5 bases each). Germline V gene data show CDR1 as LGHNA and CDR2 as YNFKEQ. This CDR3 has 14 residues. Trimming removed 0 bases from V and 4 bases from J, with 8 bases in between.

The chain employs TRBV10-1 and TRBJ2-7; possibly TRBD1 for D (6 bases). Germline V CDR1 and CDR2: WNHNN, SYGVQD (reference sequence). Trimming removed 5 bases at V and 5 bases at J, with 22 bases between. The CDR3 is 16 residues long. The CDR3 is CASSSTKAGTLDEQYF. CDR3 nucleotide sequence: TGCGCCAGCAGTTCGACTAAAGCCGGGACATTAGACGAGCAGTACTTC.

This clonotype was observed a few times. This chain uses TRBV10-1 with TRBJ2-7; D remains ambiguous. CDR1 and CDR2 (germline): WNHNN, SYGVQD (reference sequence). V was cut by 2 bases and J by 2 bases, with 7 bases left in between. CDR3 length: 13 residues. Written as DNA, the CDR3 is TGCGCCAGCAGTGAGAACACAGCCTACGAGCAGTACTTC. Protein: CASSENTAYEQYF.

The chain combines TRBV19 with TRBJ2-1; 8 bases are shared with TRBD1. Trimming removed 3 bases from V and 13 bases from J; junction bases left unmatched: 5. CDR1 and CDR2 (germline): LNHDA, SQIVND (reference sequence). This CDR3 region has 12 residues. This CDR3 reads CASSIRTGPQFF. CDR3 bases: TGTGCCAGTAGTATTAGGACAGGGCCACAGTTCTTC.